A selection of T cell receptor beta chains follows, all from one sample in a study of monozygotic twins with inflammatory bowel disease. TCRdb re-called the 5' RACE reads; every CDR3 protein appears as one record, without DNA. The data include around 410,000 distinct CDR3 sequences; the top ten clones carry 2% to 3%. Sequencing used blood. The receptors were sampled from a human donor with ulcerative colitis or Crohn's disease, or a healthy co-twin of an affected twin (not recorded which). The CDR3 runs from the conserved cysteine through the conserved F or W.

CDR3: CASSSAQGLGTGELFF
J: TRBJ2-2
V: TRBV27

CDR3: CASSQDKGGYTF
J: TRBJ1-2
V: TRBV3-1

CDR3: CASSSGGGPTYGYTF
J: TRBJ1-2
V: TRBV5-1

CDR3: CASSQDSQDKAFF
J: TRBJ1-1
V: TRBV4-3

CDR3: CASSQGLAEETQYF
J: TRBJ2-5
V: TRBV4-1

CDR3: CSARDLGFNRNQPQHF
J: TRBJ1-5
V: TRBV20-1

CDR3: CASSPQVRGTQYF
J: TRBJ2-5
V: TRBV3-1

CDR3: CASSLIIGGGELFF
J: TRBJ2-2
V: TRBV12-3/TRBV12-4

CDR3: CSARDSEGSSNEQFF
J: TRBJ2-1
V: TRBV20-1

CDR3: CASSQARGASYEQYF
J: TRBJ2-7
V: TRBV4-3

CDR3: CASSTSPGRAGYGYTF
J: TRBJ1-2
V: TRBV19

CDR3: CASSPSRSRGYSGNTIYF
J: TRBJ1-3
V: TRBV18

CDR3: CASSQEAASVTELFF
J: TRBJ2-2
V: TRBV3-1

CDR3: CSASNLGNGYTF
J: TRBJ1-2
V: TRBV20-1

CDR3: CASSFGAGGGEETQYF
J: TRBJ2-5
V: TRBV5-4

CDR3: CASSQAAGGRLYEQYF
J: TRBJ2-7
V: TRBV3-1

CDR3: CASSLDSGGGGYTF
J: TRBJ1-2
V: TRBV11-2

CDR3: CASSLAGPVASTEAFF
J: TRBJ1-1
V: TRBV7-9

CDR3: CASSSDGYTEAFF
J: TRBJ1-1
V: TRBV5-1

CDR3: CSVVSPSGRARGANVLTF
J: TRBJ2-6
V: TRBV29-1

CDR3: CASSMGGSNYGYTF
J: TRBJ1-2
V: TRBV5-5

CDR3: CASSQPRPPGQLTYEQYF
J: TRBJ2-7
V: TRBV4-1

CDR3: CASSFSPGGISETQYF
J: TRBJ2-5
V: TRBV13

CDR3: CAWSSHRGWETQYF
J: TRBJ2-5
V: TRBV30

CDR3: CASSAGSALYSYEQYF
J: TRBJ2-7
V: TRBV2

CDR3: CASSQDGPRRGLRGYTF
J: TRBJ1-2
V: TRBV3-1

CDR3: CASSLGLAGAYQETQYF
J: TRBJ2-5
V: TRBV5-1